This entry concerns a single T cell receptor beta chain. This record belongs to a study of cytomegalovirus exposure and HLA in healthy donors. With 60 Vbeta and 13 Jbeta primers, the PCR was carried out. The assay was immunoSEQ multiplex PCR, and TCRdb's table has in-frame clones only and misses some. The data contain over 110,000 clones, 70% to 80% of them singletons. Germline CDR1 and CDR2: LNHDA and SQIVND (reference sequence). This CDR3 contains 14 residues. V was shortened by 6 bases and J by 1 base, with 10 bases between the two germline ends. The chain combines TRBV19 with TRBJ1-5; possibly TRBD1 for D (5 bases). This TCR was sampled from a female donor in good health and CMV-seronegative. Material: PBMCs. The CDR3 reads CASRPSGSNQPQHF. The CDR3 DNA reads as TGTGCCAGTAGACCTTCAGGGAGCAATCAGCCCCAGCATTTT.